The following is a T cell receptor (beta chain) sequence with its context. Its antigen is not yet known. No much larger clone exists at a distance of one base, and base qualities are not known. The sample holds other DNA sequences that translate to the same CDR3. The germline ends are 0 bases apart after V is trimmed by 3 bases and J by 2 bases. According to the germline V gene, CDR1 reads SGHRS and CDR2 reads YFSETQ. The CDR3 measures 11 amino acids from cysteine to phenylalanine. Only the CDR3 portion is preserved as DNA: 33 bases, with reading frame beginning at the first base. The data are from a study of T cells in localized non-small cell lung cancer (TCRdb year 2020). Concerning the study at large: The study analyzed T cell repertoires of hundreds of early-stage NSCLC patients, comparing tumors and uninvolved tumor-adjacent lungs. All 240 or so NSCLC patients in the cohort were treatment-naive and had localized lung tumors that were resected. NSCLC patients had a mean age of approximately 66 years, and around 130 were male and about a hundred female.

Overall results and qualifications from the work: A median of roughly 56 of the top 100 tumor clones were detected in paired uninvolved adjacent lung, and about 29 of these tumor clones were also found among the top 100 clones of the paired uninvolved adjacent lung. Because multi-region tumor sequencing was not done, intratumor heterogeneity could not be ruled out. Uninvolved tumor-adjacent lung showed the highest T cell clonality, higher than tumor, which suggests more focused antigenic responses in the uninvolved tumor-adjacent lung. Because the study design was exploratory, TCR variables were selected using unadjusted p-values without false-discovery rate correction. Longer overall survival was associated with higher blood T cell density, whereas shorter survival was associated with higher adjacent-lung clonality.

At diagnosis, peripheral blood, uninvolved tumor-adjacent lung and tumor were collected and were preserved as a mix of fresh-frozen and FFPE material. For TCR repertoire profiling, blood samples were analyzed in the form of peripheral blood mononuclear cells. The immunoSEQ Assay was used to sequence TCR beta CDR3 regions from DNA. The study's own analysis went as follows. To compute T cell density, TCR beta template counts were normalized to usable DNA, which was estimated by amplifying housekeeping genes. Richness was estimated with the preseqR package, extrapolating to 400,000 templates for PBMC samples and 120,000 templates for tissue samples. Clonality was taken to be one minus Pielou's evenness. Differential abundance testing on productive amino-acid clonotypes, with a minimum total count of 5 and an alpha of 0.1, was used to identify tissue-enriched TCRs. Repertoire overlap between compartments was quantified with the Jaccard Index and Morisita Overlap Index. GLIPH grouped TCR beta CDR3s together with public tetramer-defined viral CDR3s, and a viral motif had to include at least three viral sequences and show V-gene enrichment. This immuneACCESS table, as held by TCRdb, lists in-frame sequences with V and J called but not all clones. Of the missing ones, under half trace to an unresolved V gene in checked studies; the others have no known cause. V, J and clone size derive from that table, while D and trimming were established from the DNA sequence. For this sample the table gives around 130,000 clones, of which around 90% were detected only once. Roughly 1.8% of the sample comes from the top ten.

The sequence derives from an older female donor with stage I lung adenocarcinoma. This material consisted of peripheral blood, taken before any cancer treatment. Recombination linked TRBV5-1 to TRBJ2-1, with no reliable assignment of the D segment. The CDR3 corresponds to CASSSYNEQFF. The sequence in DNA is TGCGCCAGCAGCTCCTACAATGAGCAGTTCTTC.